In this sample, the clone carrying this T cell receptor beta chain turned up many times. The data were taken from a study of T cells in Graves' hyperthyroidism and ophthalmopathy. The CDR3 spans 15 residues. Germline V gene lookup returns CDR1 MNHEY and CDR2 SMNVEV (reference sequence). The V end lost 0 bases, the J end lost 4 bases, and 10 bases lay between the germline ends. TCR beta CDR3 regions were amplified from RNA transcripts. First-round RT-PCR with HTBI primers amplified the TCR CDR3 region. TCRdb re-called the multiplex PCR reads with MiXCR, one entry per CDR3 protein. The repertoire holds approximately 590,000 distinct CDR3 sequences, with around 14% as singletons.

The TCR sequence derives from a woman in her thirties with Graves' hyperthyroidism. The V call is TRBV27, the J call TRBJ2-1, with D unclear. Material: blood. CDR3 amino acids: CASSLSFDGYNEQFF. In nucleotides, the CDR3 is TGTGCCAGCAGTTTATCCTTCGACGGATACAATGAGCAGTTCTTC.